This note documents a single T cell receptor beta chain sequence. This clonotype was picked up many times. The antigen it recognizes is unknown. Within one base of it there is no much larger clone, and no base qualities were kept. Receptor libraries were prepared by 5' RACE. The instrument given in TCRdb is Illumina HiSeq 2000. A universal primer binding site was added through template switching, and the final cDNA carried a unique molecular identifier so that TCR cDNA molecules could be counted accurately. First-strand cDNA for TCR alpha and beta chains was synthesized from specific primers in the conserved constant-segment region. To control for contamination, every cDNA library was double barcoded, receiving both a SMART-Mk sample barcode and Illumina barcodes. TruSeq adapter sequences, together with Illumina sample barcodes, were added in two successive PCR steps. TCR alpha and beta cDNA libraries were sequenced on the Illumina HiSeq platform with custom primers. The paper's processing steps were these. MiGEC processed the raw reads to extract unique molecular identifiers, while MiXCR was used to determine the CDR3 positions. Recombination models were inferred per individual with the repgenHMM and IGoR tools using an EM algorithm. The analysis of shared clonotypes was done with the tcR package in R, with sharing normalized by the product of cloneset sizes. To study raw recombination without the effects of thymic and clonal selection, out-of-frame nonproductive sequences were analyzed. TCRdb itself trimmed the public reads at Q25 with fastp, ran MiXCR and retained productive beta chains. Each entry is one CDR3 protein sequence, shown with its most common DNA and genes. What appears here as the V and J calls and clone size reflects TCRdb's work, not the paper's. This sample holds hundreds of thousands of distinct CDR3 sequences; 5.5% to 6.5% were observed only once. The top ten clones comprise roughly 1.8% of the sample.

This sample is drawn from a study of identical twins (dated by TCRdb to about 2016). A note on the overall study: The study deep-sequenced TCR alpha and beta repertoires from monozygotic twins, unrelated adults of various ages and cord blood to test whether fetal clonotypes persist. Replicate twin experiments were performed at different times using different library preparation protocols to rule out contamination. General study outcomes and caveats: Fewer insertions were carried by abundant cord blood beta clonotypes, a similar but weaker trend appeared in young adult naive repertoires, and no such trend appeared in memory repertoires. Compared with coincidental sharing between unrelated individuals, out-of-frame TCR alpha sequences shared between twins had an excess of sequences with low generation probability. In monozygotic twins, recombination models systematically underestimated out-of-frame TCR alpha sharing, but the models matched the sharing seen between unrelated individuals. Zero-insertion analyses could be partly confounded by invariant T cells such as MAIT and iNKT, although diverse VJ usage argued against such confounding for most clonotypes. Conclusions relied on cross-sectional statistical analysis, since the same donors could not be followed over many years. In beta out-of-frame sequences, excess twin sharing was weaker, because having fewer shared sequences lowered the signal-to-noise ratio.

Every donor was a healthy Caucasian. The researchers also sequenced three unrelated adults who were not twins: a male aged 18 to 30, a male aged 50 to 60, and a female aged 50 to 60. Miltenyi CD45RO+ enrichment and human naive T-cell isolation kits were used to isolate memory (CD45RO+) and naive T cells from PBMC. Relative to germline, V is 0 bases shorter and J is 4 bases shorter, with 18 bases between their ends. The cysteine opens and the phenylalanine closes a CDR3 of 16 amino acids. The DNA shown is the 48-base CDR3, in frame from base 1. CDR1 and CDR2 were assigned from the germline V gene (reference sequence) as DFQATT and SNEGSKA.

The source material was naive T cells sorted from blood. In the paper's terms, the cell subset or site label means: cells isolated with a human naive T-cell isolation kit. The chain is encoded by TRBV20-1 joined to TRBJ2-5; the D gene is perhaps TRBD1, on 5 matching bases. This receptor was taken from a man aged 18 to 30 in good health. The CDR3 has the sequence CSARDSQGLLPETQYF. Read as DNA, the sequence is TGCAGTGCTAGAGATTCCCAGGGCCTCCTCCCAGAGACCCAGTACTTC.